This passage covers 21 T cell receptor beta chains from one sample sequenced in a study of blood T cell repertoires in COVID-19 (dated by TCRdb to the early 2020s). The library was generated by the immunoSEQ multiplex PCR assay. This is the immuneACCESS table as TCRdb keeps it, with only in-frame sequences that have V and J called. A part of the clones is gone; compared with another copy, unresolved V genes explain less than half, and the rest is unexplained. This sample gives 150,000 to 200,000 clones in total; roughly 82% of them show up just once. The ten largest clones add up to about 4.9% of the sample. The specimen sequenced was peripheral blood. The receptors were gathered from a woman between 25 and 40 years old with acute or convalescent COVID-19.

The genes are TRBV27 and TRBJ2-7; 7 nucleotides agree with TRBD1. Losses at the gene ends were 2 bases for V and 3 bases for J; bases not matched to a gene: 10. The CDR3 sequence is 16 residues long. Germline V gene sequence: CDR1 MNHEY, CDR2 SMNVEV (reference sequence). CDR3 nucleotide sequence: TGTGCCAGCAGTTTAGCCGGACAGGTGACTTTCTACGAGCAGTACTTC. It yields the protein CASSLAGQVTFYEQYF.

The chain links TRBV5-5 to TRBJ1-4; 9 bases line up with TRBD1. J lost 5 bases, V lost 0 bases, and 8 bases had no gene match. Germline CDR1 and CDR2: SGHKS and YYEKEE (reference sequence). There are 17 residues in the CDR3. The CDR3 DNA reads as TGTGCCAGCAGCTTGGAACCCATCGGGACAGGGAATGAAAAACTGTTTTTT. As protein: CASSLEPIGTGNEKLFF. The variable domain in full, with the rest retrieved from reference TRBV5-5 and TRBJ1-4, is DAGVTQSPTHLIKTRGQQVTLRCSPISGHKSVSWYQQVLGQGPQFIFQYYEKEERGRGNFPDRFSARQFPNYSSELNVNALLLGDSALYLCASSLEPIGTGNEKLFFGSGTQLSVL.

A few counts support this clone. The chain employs TRBV25-1 and TRBJ1-4; no clear D gene. Germline CDR1 reads MGHDK; CDR2 reads SYGVNS. The CDR3 spans 16 residues. Trimming left V 5 bases short and J 0 bases short, with 13 bases between. The CDR3 sequence is CASSSHGGSTNEKLFF. CDR3 DNA: TGTGCCAGCAGTTCGCACGGAGGGTCAACTAATGAAAAACTGTTTTTT.

The chain couples TRBV5-4 to TRBJ2-5, with D perhaps TRBD1 (5 bases). The CDR3 covers 14 residues. Trimming stripped 4 bases from V and 5 bases from J, with 15 bases between. Per germline, CDR1 SGHNT and CDR2 YYREEE (reference sequence). The CDR3 spells CASSPMRTSETQYF. The DNA for the CDR3 is TGTGCCAGCAGCCCTATGCGGACATCGGAGACCCAGTACTTC.

The J gene is TRBJ2-7, the V gene TRBV2; no definite D call. Trimming left V 5 bases short and J 1 base short, with 6 bases between. CDR1 is SNHLY and CDR2 is FYNNEI in the germline V gene. The CDR3 is 12 residues long. CDR3 sequence reads: CASSLSSYEQYF. In DNA form, the CDR3 reads TGTGCCAGCAGTTTGTCTTCCTACGAGCAGTACTTC.

The chain employs TRBV28 and TRBJ1-2, with 7 bases matching TRBD1. Germline CDR1 is MDHEN and CDR2 is SYDVKM. The CDR3 is 14 amino acids. V was pared by 6 bases and J by 4 bases, with 8 bases of the junction left unmatched. CDR3 nucleotides: TGTGCCAGCAGCCGGGACAGTGCCCCCTATGGCTACACCTTC. Protein product: CASSRDSAPYGYTF.

The table lists this clone with a count of one. The V gene is TRBV9, the J gene TRBJ1-6; TRBD1 is a possible D gene (6 bases). The CDR3 is made up of 13 amino acids. Trimming pared 5 bases from V and 7 bases from J, leaving 10 bases between. Germline loops: CDR1 SGDLS, CDR2 YYNGEE. CDR3 loop: CASRDSTNSPLHF. The DNA of the CDR3 is TGTGCCAGCAGGGACAGTACAAATTCACCCCTCCACTTT.

The rearrangement uses TRBV6-5 and TRBJ2-1; 7 bases are a match to TRBD1. Germline trimming cut 8 bases from V and 5 bases from J; bases unmatched to any gene: 9. The germline CDR1 and CDR2 sequences are MNHEY and SVGAGI. The CDR3 runs to 14 residues. The CDR3 is CASSGGPADNEQFF. In DNA, the CDR3 is TGTGCCAGCTCAGGGGGTCCTGCCGACAATGAGCAGTTCTTC.

The count of this clone is one. The chain links TRBV12-3 or TRBV12-4 to TRBJ2-4; D may be TRBD1 (6 bases). The germline V and J ends were trimmed by 6 bases and 5 bases, with 11 bases remaining between them. This CDR3 region has 13 residues. The CDR3, as DNA: TGTGCCAGCAGACCGGACAGCCAAAACATTCAGTACTTC. It translates to CASRPDSQNIQYF.

The V and J genes are TRBV7-9 and TRBJ1-1; D might be TRBD1 (6 bases). Germline V gene lookup returns CDR1 SEHNR and CDR2 FQNEAQ (reference sequence). V was trimmed by 3 bases and J by 0 bases, leaving 11 bases between them. CDR3 size: 15 residues. In DNA form, the CDR3 reads TGTGCCAGCAGCTTTTCCGCAGGGGTGAACACTGAAGCTTTCTTT. Translation gives CASSFSAGVNTEAFF.

V is TRBV28 and J is TRBJ1-1; possible D gene TRBD1, 5 bases. The CDR3 spans 17 residues. V was cut by 6 bases and J by 3 bases, with 23 bases left in between. The germline V gene has CDR1 MDHEN and CDR2 SYDVKM. CDR3 coding DNA: TGTGCCAGCAGAGCGGGAGGGGCAGGCGGTGGGCACACTGAAGCTTTCTTT. It encodes CASRAGGAGGGHTEAFF.

The gene calls are TRBV19 and TRBJ1-4, with D unclear. Germline assignment: CDR1 LNHDA and CDR2 SQIVND (reference sequence). Trimming removed 3 bases from V and 8 bases from J, with 16 bases in between. The CDR3 extends over 15 amino acids. CDR3 nucleotides: TGTGCCAGTAGTATTTCGGCCCGAGGGAGCGAAAAACTGTTTTTT. Its translation is CASSISARGSEKLFF.

The chain combines TRBV27 with TRBJ1-1, with 9 positions matching TRBD1. The CDR3 is made up of 19 amino acids. Trimming removed 2 bases from V and 0 bases from J; junction bases left unmatched: 13. Germline V lookup: CDR1 MNHEY, CDR2 SMNVEV (reference sequence). The CDR3 sequence is CASSLSLGQGPVMNTEAFF. The CDR3 DNA follows: TGTGCCAGCAGTTTAAGTTTGGGACAGGGACCGGTTATGAACACTGAAGCTTTCTTT.

The rearrangement uses TRBV27 and TRBJ1-6, with unresolved D. Germline-derived CDR1 and CDR2 are MNHEY and SMNVEV (reference sequence). The CDR3 has 13 residues. The CDR3 DNA reads as TGTGCAGCATCTTACGGGGATAATTCACCCCTCCACTTT. This encodes CAASYGDNSPLHF.

This clone has just one count. This chain links TRBV11-3 with TRBJ2-7; perhaps TRBD2 as D (7 bases). The germline CDR1 and CDR2 sequences are SGHNT and YENEEA. There are 13 residues in the CDR3. Trimming took 6 bases from V and 3 from J, leaving 12 bases between them. CDR3 region: CASSSGGDYEQYF. For the CDR3, the DNA is TGTGCCAGCAGTTCGGGGGGCGACTACGAGCAGTACTTC.

This clone has a handful of counts. The V call is TRBV27, the J call TRBJ2-2, with D unclear. Between the trimmed V and J ends, which lost 5 bases and 6 bases, there was a span of 13 bases. This CDR3 contains 14 residues. The V gene's germline CDR1 is MNHEY and CDR2 SMNVEV (reference sequence). CDR3 in amino acids: CASSPQLYSGELFF. The CDR3 bases are TGTGCCAGCAGTCCGCAATTGTACTCCGGGGAGCTGTTTTTT.

V is TRBV27 and J is TRBJ1-4; D not resolved. In germline, CDR1 is MNHEY, CDR2 SMNVEV (reference sequence). This CDR3 has 13 amino acids. With 9 bases removed from V and 6 bases from J, the gap between germline ends came to 14 bases. CDR3 sequence reads: CARRIDGYEKLFF. CDR3 coding DNA: TGTGCCAGGCGAATTGACGGGTATGAAAAACTGTTTTTT.

This clone was seen more than once but under ten times. The chain is built from TRBV30 and TRBJ1-1, with D unclear. V gave up 4 bases and J gave up 3 bases, with 12 bases separating them. The CDR3 consists of 13 residues. Germline values: CDR1 GTSNPN, CDR2 SVGIG (reference sequence). The CDR3 loop reads CAWNGGVHTEAFF. The CDR3 DNA follows: TGTGCCTGGAACGGAGGCGTACACACTGAAGCTTTCTTT.

V usage is TRBV2 and J usage is TRBJ2-3; TRBD1 might be the D (5 bases). V gave up 2 bases and J gave up 2 bases, with 14 bases separating them. Germline CDR1 reads SNHLY; CDR2 reads FYNNEI. CDR3 size: 16 residues. CDR3 sequence (DNA): TGTGCCAGCAGTGAAAGTGGGGCCCTCTACACAGATACGCAGTATTTT. Its translation: CASSESGALYTDTQYF.

The CDR3, as DNA: TGCGCCAGCAGCCAAGATTGGGACATCCCGGTCTCCTCTGGAAACACCATATATTTT. Translated: CASSQDWDIPVSSGNTIYF. The chain links TRBV4-3 to TRBJ1-3; possibly TRBD1 for D (6 bases). The V and J ends lost 0 bases and 0 bases respectively, with 18 bases between them. The CDR3 runs 19 residues. Germline V gives CDR1 LGHNA, CDR2 YSLEER.

The CDR3 sequence is CASSLRVDRAGQPQHF. CDR3 coding DNA: TGTGCCAGCAGTTTAAGGGTGGACAGGGCTGGTCAGCCCCAGCATTTT. The V call is TRBV28, the J call TRBJ1-5; 8 nucleotides match TRBD1. The CDR3 consists of 16 residues. The germline gives CDR1 MDHEN, CDR2 SYDVKM. The V and J ends lost 2 bases and 6 bases, in that order; junction bases with no gene match: 9.